This TCR beta chain was captured in a study of blood T cells in healthy people across ages. Isolated per sample were at least 7 million PBMCs. Germline V lookup: CDR1 SNHLY, CDR2 FYNNEI. Between the trimmed V and J ends, which lost 0 bases and 5 bases, there was a span of 3 bases. The length of the CDR3 is 12 residues. The second PCR ran roughly 6 to 11 cycles with a sample-barcoded 5' primer and J-beta primers. One entry per CDR3 protein, called by TCRdb with MiXCR from the 5' RACE reads. Among approximately 960,000 distinct CDR3 sequences listed, 29% were seen once. These data also featured in a second study, about T cells of mothers and their children. As that study records: Donors comprised a few healthy Caucasian mothers plus their six children.

The TCR comes from a woman between 35 and 50 years old in good health. The chain recombines TRBV2 with TRBJ2-3; D uncertain. The specimen was blood. The CDR3 DNA is TGTGCCAGCAGTGAAGCCTTAGATACGCAGTATTTT. It translates to CASSEALDTQYF.